The sequence of this TCR beta chain was determined in a study of blood T cell repertoires in COVID-19. The overall study: Spain, Italy and the United States supplied samples that represented acute and convalescent COVID-19. Nucleic acid was either cDNA or gDNA, and it came from T cells, B-cell-depleted T cells, or PBMCs.

Germline CDR1 and CDR2: SEHNR and FQNEAQ (reference sequence). The length of the CDR3 is 14 residues. J lost 8 bases, V lost 1 base, and 3 bases had no gene match. This clone came up a few times. Methods used by the authors: Amplifying reference gene primers gave estimates of nucleated cell counts. Produced via immunoSEQ multiplex PCR; TCRdb's table is partial and in-frame only. V and J calls and clone size are those listed in that table; D and trimming were worked out from the DNA. Of roughly 65,000 clones listed, 79% were seen once; the top ten hold around 47%. The chain recombines TRBV7-9 with TRBJ2-2, with 8 nucleotides matching TRBD1. The origin of this receptor is a human donor in a cohort sampled during active COVID-19. The sequencing input was peripheral blood. In DNA, the CDR3 is TGTGCCAGCAGCTTAGACAGGGGGACTGGGGAGCTGTTTTTT. This translates into CASSLDRGTGELFF.